This TCR beta chain stems from a study of shared clonotypes between healthy human individuals. An assay was performed, and its level was deep. The material for each subset, its genomic DNA, was split evenly across several immunoSEQ plates. In the original analysis: ImmunoSEQ gave junction-only sequences without quality scores, so filtering differed. The method was immunoSEQ multiplex PCR; TCRdb's version includes in-frame clones alone and lacks a portion of them. V, J and clone size are those of that table, while D and trimming were read from the DNA. The table records about 470,000 clones, about four fifths of them present only once. V lost 3 bases and J lost 4, with 18 bases in between. The CDR3 contains 16 residues. CDR1 is KGHSH, CDR2 LQKENI, per germline. Concerning this clone: No antigen is known for it.

Broader study findings: The donor pool, a small one, limited the genetic and exposure-history diversity represented.

This chain connects TRBV18 to TRBJ1-2; no clear D gene. The receptor comes from a woman between 35 and 50 years old in good health. Some clones in this sample may be carry-over from other donors' samples. The specimen was PBMCs. Here the CDR3 reads CASSPARDPRSYGYTF. The CDR3 DNA follows: TGTGCCAGCTCACCCGCTCGGGATCCGCGGAGCTATGGCTACACCTTC.